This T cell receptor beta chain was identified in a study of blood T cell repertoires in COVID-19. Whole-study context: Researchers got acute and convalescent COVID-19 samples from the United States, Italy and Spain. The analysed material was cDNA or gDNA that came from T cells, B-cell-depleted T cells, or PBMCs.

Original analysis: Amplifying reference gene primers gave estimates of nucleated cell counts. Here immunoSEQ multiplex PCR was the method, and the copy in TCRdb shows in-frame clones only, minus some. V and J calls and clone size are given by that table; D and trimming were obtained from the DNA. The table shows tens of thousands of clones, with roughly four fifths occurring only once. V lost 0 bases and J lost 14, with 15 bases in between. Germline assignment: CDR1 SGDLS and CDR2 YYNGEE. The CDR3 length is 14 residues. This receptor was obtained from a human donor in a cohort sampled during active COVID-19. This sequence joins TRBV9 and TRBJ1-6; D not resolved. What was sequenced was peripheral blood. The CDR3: CASSVDSQALTLHF. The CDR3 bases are TGTGCCAGCAGCGTAGATAGTCAGGCCCTCACCCTCCACTTT.